This T cell receptor beta chain was sequenced during a study of blood T cells in healthy people across ages. The study, taken as a whole, reports: More naive CD4+ cells and higher diversity marked long-lived donors relative to aged donors. Roughly linearly, TCR beta diversity per million T cells fell as age increased.

The donors, all healthy, were Caucasians living in Russia, aged roughly 6 to 100. A second PCR of 7 to 11 cycles used a sample-barcoded 5' primer and a J-beta primer mix. One entry per CDR3 protein results from TCRdb running MiXCR on the 5' RACE reads. The sample lists about 640,000 distinct CDR3 sequences, roughly three fifths seen once, with around 37% in the top ten. This clonotype was recorded at least ten times. What it recognizes is unknown. This CDR3 comprises 15 residues. The V gene lost 8 bases and the J gene lost 1 base, with 17 bases spanning the gap. Germline CDR1 LGHDT, CDR2 YNNKEL (reference sequence).

The TCR comes from a man in his 60s in good health. The rearrangement joins TRBV3-1 to TRBJ1-2; D is ambiguous. Sample: blood. This chain's CDR3 is CASSRAGRINYGYTF. In DNA, the CDR3 is TGTGCCAGCTCCCGAGCAGGCAGGATTAACTATGGCTACACCTTC. The complete variable domain, with remaining parts taken from reference TRBV3-1 and TRBJ1-2, reads DTAVSQTPKYLVTQMGNDKSIKCEQNLGHDTMYWYKQDSKKFLKIMFSYNNKELIINETVPNRFSPKSPDKAHLNLHINSLELGDSAVYFCASSRAGRINYGYTFGSGTRLTVV.